This T cell receptor (beta chain) was captured in a study of Graves' ophthalmopathy and Graves' hyperthyroidism. The sequenced template was RNA, covering the TCR beta CDR3 region. First-round RT-PCR employed HTBI primers, with a second-round multiplex PCR after it. Using its own MiXCR run on the multiplex PCR reads, TCRdb lists one record per CDR3 protein. The sample holds hundreds of thousands of distinct CDR3 sequences, about 22% seen once. This clonotype was detected once. The antigen is not known. As the starting material, 8 to 10 ml of fresh peripheral blood yielded the PBMCs. Findings and caveats of the study: Stable hyperthyroidism and ophthalmopathy were told apart by a 13-signature model, which achieved roughly 90% sensitivity and roughly 76% specificity. Clonotypes were expanded in thyroid at above 0.001 frequency, and most also appeared in blood.

The ends were cut back, 0 bases at V and 4 bases at J, with 13 bases in the middle. This CDR3 is 15 amino acids long. Germline V gene sequence: CDR1 LNHNV, CDR2 YYDKDF (reference sequence). The source of this sequence is a woman aged 50 to 60 with Graves' ophthalmopathy. Input material: peripheral blood. V and J are TRBV15 and TRBJ2-7; perhaps TRBD1 as D (5 bases). DNA for the CDR3: TGTGCCACCAGCAGAGATAAAGGAGACAGTTACGAGCAGTACTTC. Its translation: CATSRDKGDSYEQYF.